A single sample is the source of the 22 T cell receptor beta chains below, sequenced in a study of blood T cell repertoires in COVID-19. Profiling relied on immunoSEQ multiplex PCR, and the TCRdb table lists in-frame clones only, not all of them. This sample has about 10,000 clones; 80% to 90% occur once, and the top ten carry 5.5% to 6.5%. The sample was peripheral blood. The receptor set was obtained from a human donor in a cohort sampled during active COVID-19.

The chain joins TRBV30 to TRBJ2-1; TRBD2 agrees at 7 bases. V shed 4 bases and J 4 bases; nucleotides not matched to a gene: 1. Germline CDR1 is GTSNPN and CDR2 is SVGIG (reference sequence). The CDR3 runs to 12 residues. The CDR3 nucleotides read TGTGCCTGGATGCGGGGGTACAATGAGCAGTTCTTC. It yields the protein CAWMRGYNEQFF.

V gene TRBV6-6 combines with J gene TRBJ1-2; maybe TRBD1 (5 bases). Trimming took off 7 bases at V and 4 bases at J, with 10 bases between the two ends. The CDR3 contains 12 residues. Germline V gives CDR1 MNHNY, CDR2 SVGAGI (reference sequence). This CDR3 reads CASTGGTYGYTF. For the CDR3, the DNA is TGTGCCAGCACGGGGGGGACCTATGGCTACACCTTC.

The CDR3 nucleotides read TGCGCCAGCAGCTTTACAGGGGGCGGCTATGGCTACACCTTC. Its protein product is CASSFTGGGYGYTF. The rearrangement uses TRBV5-1 and TRBJ1-2; 9 bases line up with TRBD1. This CDR3 has 14 amino acids. Per germline, CDR1 SGHRS and CDR2 YFSETQ. J gave up 4 bases and V 2 bases, and 3 bases lay outside the gene matches.

The V and J genes are TRBV4-2 and TRBJ2-3, with 14 nucleotides matching TRBD2. The CDR3 extends over 18 amino acids. The V gene's germline CDR1 is LGHNA and CDR2 YNFKEQ. The V segment lost 1 base and the J segment 0 bases; nucleotides outside the gene matches: 3. The CDR3 region is CASSQGLAGGPSTDTQYF. The CDR3 DNA is TGTGCCAGCAGCCAAGGACTAGCGGGGGGGCCTAGCACAGATACGCAGTATTTT.

This clone was found once. This chain joins TRBV29-1 and TRBJ2-1; 7 bases agree with TRBD1. Germline lookup yields CDR1 SQVTM and CDR2 ANQGSEA. V was pared by 3 bases and J by 2 bases, with 4 bases of the junction left unmatched. This CDR3 region has 14 residues. CDR3 in DNA: TGCAGCGTTGAGCCCGGGACAGCCTACAATGAGCAGTTCTTC. Protein sequence: CSVEPGTAYNEQFF.

The V call is TRBV5-1, the J call TRBJ1-6; TRBD1 agrees at 7 bases. Germline V gene data show CDR1 as SGHRS and CDR2 as YFSETQ. This CDR3 is 14 amino acids long. V lost 4 bases and J lost 9; bases outside the gene matches: 7. CDR3 loop: CASSRQGEVSPLHF. CDR3 bases: TGCGCCAGCAGCCGTCAGGGGGAAGTTTCACCCCTCCACTTT.

V usage is TRBV9 and J usage is TRBJ1-1, with 8 positions matching TRBD1. The trim removed 5 bases at V and 4 bases at J, leaving 7 bases unmatched. CDR3 length: 14 residues. From germline, CDR1 is SGDLS and CDR2 YYNGEE. CDR3 DNA sequence: TGTGCCAGCAGTCGACAGGGGCGGAGCACTGAAGCTTTCTTT. It yields the protein CASSRQGRSTEAFF. Complete variable domain (other parts from reference TRBV9 and TRBJ1-1): DSGVTQTPKHLITATGQRVTLRCSPRSGDLSVYWYQQSLDQGLQFLIQYYNGEERAKGNILERFSAQQFPDLHSELNLSSLELGDSALYFCASSRQGRSTEAFFGQGTRLTVV.

This clone has just one count. DNA of the CDR3: TGTGCCATCAGTGAGGGACAAATCAATAATGAAAAACTGTTTTTT. Its protein product is CAISEGQINNEKLFF. V usage is TRBV10-3 and J usage is TRBJ1-4, with TRBD1 as a possible D gene (5 bases). Trimming shortened V by 2 bases and J by 4 bases, and 11 bases separated the two germline ends. Germline V gene data show CDR1 as ENHRY and CDR2 as SYGVKD. The CDR3 runs to 15 residues.

CDR3 in amino acids: CASSEQGLAGVDEQFF. CDR3 DNA sequence: TGCGCCAGCAGTGAGCAAGGACTAGCGGGGGTCGATGAGCAGTTCTTC. The chain uses TRBV10-2 and TRBJ2-1, with 13 bases identical to TRBD2. J was trimmed by 8 bases and V by 2 bases; bases with no gene match: 6. The germline V gene encodes CDR1 WSHSY and CDR2 SAAADI. The CDR3 length is 16 residues.

The chain links TRBV28 to TRBJ2-7; the match to TRBD1 covers 12 bases. Trimming at V came to 5 bases and at J to 5 bases, leaving 7 bases not matched to a gene. Germline V lookup: CDR1 MDHEN, CDR2 SYDVKM. The CDR3 sequence is 15 residues long. The CDR3 sequence is CASSTPGQGADEQYF. CDR3 bases: TGTGCCAGCAGTACCCCGGGACAGGGGGCCGACGAGCAGTACTTC.

The V call is TRBV6-5, the J call TRBJ2-7, with 11 bases fitting TRBD1. The CDR3 is 15 residues long. V gave up 6 bases and J gave up 3 bases; unmatched junction bases: 7. Germline CDR1 is MNHEY and CDR2 is SVGAGI. As DNA, the CDR3 is TGTGCCAGCAGGCCCTTTGGGACAGGGGGCTACGAGCAGTACTTC. Translating gives CASRPFGTGGYEQYF.

The chain joins TRBV30 to TRBJ1-4; TRBD1 matches 9 bases. Germline V CDR1 and CDR2: GTSNPN, SVGIG (reference sequence). After removal of 1 base from V and 5 bases from J, the junction contained 8 bases not matched to a gene. The CDR3 consists of 16 residues. The CDR3 region is CAWSGGLTGGNEKLFF. The CDR3 region has the DNA TGTGCCTGGAGTGGGGGACTGACAGGGGGAAATGAAAAACTGTTTTTT.

This chain links TRBV29-1 with TRBJ1-3, with 7 bases aligning to TRBD1. Trimming cost V 2 bases and J 4 bases; bases outside gene matches: 5. The germline V gene encodes CDR1 SQVTM and CDR2 ANQGSEA. This CDR3 has 14 amino acids. CDR3 in amino acids: CSVETGAPGNTIYF. As DNA, the CDR3 is TGCAGCGTTGAAACAGGGGCCCCCGGAAACACCATATATTTT. Full variable domain (remainder filled in from reference TRBV29-1 and TRBJ1-3): SAVISQKPSRDICQRGTSLTIQCQVDSQVTMMFWYRQQPGQSLTLIATANQGSEATYESGFVIDKFPISRPNLTFSTLTVSNMSPEDSSIYLCSVETGAPGNTIYFGEGSWLTVV.

J is TRBJ1-3 and V is TRBV10-3, with 7 bases aligning to TRBD1. Unmatched junction bases numbered 2, after V lost 0 bases and J lost 0 bases. This CDR3 is 16 amino acids long. Per the germline V gene, CDR1 is ENHRY and CDR2 is SYGVKD. The CDR3 DNA sequence: TGTGCCATCAGTGAGTCGGACAGGTCCTCTGGAAACACCATATATTTT. It specifies CAISESDRSSGNTIYF.

The gene calls are TRBV5-4 and TRBJ1-2; 9 bases match TRBD1. Trimming removed 3 bases from V and 5 bases from J; junction bases left unmatched: 8. The CDR3 sequence is 15 residues long. Germline CDR1 is SGHNT and CDR2 is YYREEE (reference sequence). The CDR3 reads CASSYTTGGWYGYTF. In DNA form, the CDR3 reads TGTGCCAGCAGCTATACGACAGGGGGTTGGTATGGCTACACCTTC.

This clone came up once. V usage is TRBV4-2 and J usage is TRBJ2-7; 8 bases are shared with TRBD2. The V gene's germline CDR1 is LGHNA and CDR2 YNFKEQ. The CDR3 runs to 14 residues. V lost 1 base and J lost 2; bases outside the gene matches: 1. The CDR3 here is CASSQGGGPYEQYF. CDR3 sequence (DNA): TGTGCCAGCAGCCAAGGCGGGGGGCCCTACGAGCAGTACTTC.

This rearrangement joins TRBV19 to TRBJ1-1; 12 bases map to TRBD1. The CDR3 consists of 17 residues. J gave up 3 bases and V 6 bases, and 11 bases lay outside the gene matches. CDR1 is LNHDA, CDR2 SQIVND, per germline (reference sequence). CDR3 sequence: CASRPRGTGGGDTEAFF. CDR3 DNA: TGTGCCAGTAGACCTAGAGGGACAGGGGGCGGTGACACTGAAGCTTTCTTT.

The J gene is TRBJ2-3, the V gene TRBV19; D unresolved. Per germline, CDR1 LNHDA and CDR2 SQIVND (reference sequence). Trimming shortened V by 3 bases and J by 1 base, and 5 bases separated the two germline ends. This CDR3 comprises 13 residues. The CDR3 DNA follows: TGTGCCAGTAGTATCCAGGGCACAGATACGCAGTATTTT. This sequence encodes CASSIQGTDTQYF.

The V and J genes are TRBV9 and TRBJ2-5, with TRBD2 matching over 12 bases. Trimming took 4 bases from V and 2 from J; bases not matched to a gene: 6. Germline lookup yields CDR1 SGDLS and CDR2 YYNGEE. The CDR3 extends over 16 amino acids. CDR3 residues: CASSPGLAGFQETQYF. In DNA, the CDR3 is TGTGCCAGCAGCCCAGGACTAGCGGGGTTTCAAGAGACCCAGTACTTC.

The chain has TRBV4-1 and TRBJ1-5, with D perhaps TRBD1 (5 bases). The CDR3 is 16 residues long. V was shortened by 1 base and J by 4 bases, with 14 bases between the two germline ends. Germline CDR1 MGHRA, CDR2 YSYEKL. The CDR3 loop reads CASSQGWRSGNQPQHF. In nucleotides, the CDR3 is TGCGCCAGCAGCCAAGGTTGGAGATCAGGGAATCAGCCCCAGCATTTT.

The count of this clone is one. This chain links TRBV5-6 with TRBJ2-5, with TRBD1 matching 8 bases. The CDR3 has 14 residues. Germline V lookup: CDR1 SGHDT, CDR2 YYEEEE. V trimming: 3 bases; J trimming: 3 bases; junction bases outside the gene matches: 4. As DNA, the CDR3 is TGTGCCAGCAGCTGGTTGGACAGGGAAGAGACCCAGTACTTC. Its translation: CASSWLDREETQYF.

The J gene is TRBJ2-1, the V gene TRBV3-1 (or the pseudogene TRBV3-2); 9 nucleotides agree with TRBD2. Germline CDR1 LGHDT, CDR2 YNNKEL (reference sequence). V lost 1 base and J lost 6; bases outside the gene matches: 7. The CDR3 runs 16 residues. The CDR3 DNA follows: TGTGCCAGCAGCCAAGGTACCGAGCGGGGGGTCAATGAGCAGTTCTTC. Translation: CASSQGTERGVNEQFF.